Presented here are 10 T cell receptor beta chains from one specimen sequenced in a study of technical replicates of blood from several donors. The protocol was immunoSEQ multiplex PCR, while the TCRdb copy is restricted to in-frame clones and leaves out a portion. This sample has 65,000 to 80,000 clones, with less than 99% found just once. Sequenced material: T cells isolated from PBMCs. The receptors come from a human donor in good health.

The genes are TRBV19 and TRBJ2-7; 7 bases are a match to TRBD2. Germline CDR1 and CDR2: LNHDA and SQIVND (reference sequence). CDR3 length equals 15 residues. The V and J ends lost 3 bases and 0 bases, in that order; junction bases with no gene match: 5. The CDR3 protein is CASSIIAGSSYEQYF. CDR3 DNA sequence: TGTGCCAGTAGTATCATAGCGGGCAGCTCCTACGAGCAGTACTTC.

The J gene is TRBJ2-2, the V gene TRBV4-3, with a weak D call TRBD1 (6 bases). Trimming left V 4 bases short and J 5 bases short, with 11 bases between. Germline CDR1 and CDR2: LGHNA and YSLEER. The CDR3 covers 14 residues. The CDR3 loop is CASSLSQGTGELFF. In nucleotides, the CDR3 is TGCGCCAGCAGCCTATCACAGGGAACCGGGGAGCTGTTTTTT.

The V and J genes are TRBV7-9 and TRBJ1-5; D is undetermined. Germline V gives CDR1 SEHNR, CDR2 FQNEAQ (reference sequence). The CDR3 extends over 12 amino acids. With 8 bases removed from V and 5 bases from J, the gap between germline ends came to 10 bases. The CDR3 coding sequence is TGTGCCAGCGCCCGGGAGGATCAGCCCCAGCATTTT. It yields the protein CASAREDQPQHF.

The CDR3 spells CASSARRDSAFF. CDR3 nucleotide sequence: TGTGCCAGCAGTGCACGGAGGGACTCAGCTTTCTTT. V gene TRBV6-1 combines with J gene TRBJ1-1; D possibly corresponds to TRBD1 (5 bases). CDR1 is MNHNS and CDR2 is SASEGT in the germline V gene. This CDR3 is 12 amino acids long. V was clipped by 4 bases and J by 10 bases, with 13 bases between them.

The V call is TRBV7-8, the J call TRBJ2-1, with 11 bases lining up with TRBD2. Germline CDR1 and CDR2: SGHVS and FQNEAQ. The CDR3 is 19 residues long. V lost 0 bases to trimming and J lost 5 bases; unmatched junction nucleotides: 12. The CDR3 DNA reads as TGTGCCAGCAGCTTAGCGTTAGCGGGAGGGGCTTTGTTGAACAATGAGCAGTTCTTC. Protein: CASSLALAGGALLNNEQFF. Based on the CDR3 plus reference TRBV7-8 and TRBJ2-1, the full variable domain is GAGVSQSPRYKVAKRGQDVALRCDPISGHVSLFWYQQALGQGPEFLTYFQNEAQLDKSGLPSDRFFAERPEGSVSTLKIQRTQQEDSAVYLCASSLALAGGALLNNEQFFGPGTRLTVL.

This chain joins TRBV5-4 and TRBJ2-2; tentative D call: TRBD1 (7 bases). The CDR3 has 14 amino acids. The germline CDR1 and CDR2 sequences are SGHNT and YYREEE (reference sequence). V was clipped by 2 bases and J by 6 bases, with 11 bases between them. The CDR3 region has the DNA TGTGCCAGCAGCTTCCAGGGGGGAGCCGGGGAGCTGTTTTTT. As protein: CASSFQGGAGELFF.

The V call is TRBV19, the J call TRBJ2-1, with a weak D call TRBD2 (5 bases). V shed 4 bases and J shed 2 bases, with 6 bases lying between them. Germline V gene data show CDR1 as LNHDA and CDR2 as SQIVND (reference sequence). The CDR3 length is 13 residues. The CDR3, as DNA: TGTGCCAGTAGTACGGGAACCTACAATGAGCAGTTCTTC. Translation gives CASSTGTYNEQFF.

This clone was observed once. The rearrangement joins TRBV30 to TRBJ1-5, with unresolved D. Germline assignment: CDR1 GTSNPN and CDR2 SVGIG (reference sequence). The CDR3 covers 13 residues. Deletions cut 1 base from V and 2 bases from J, with 6 bases between. The CDR3 bases are TGTGCCTGGAGTGACCCAGGCAATCAGCCCCAGCATTTT. Translation gives CAWSDPGNQPQHF. Drawing the rest from reference TRBV30 and TRBJ1-5, the complete variable domain is SQTIHQWPATLVQPVGSPLSLECTVEGTSNPNLYWYRQAAGRGLQLLFYSVGIGQISSEVPQNLSASRPQDRQFILSSKKLLLSDSGFYLCAWSDPGNQPQHFGDGTRLSIL.

This chain joins TRBV5-1 and TRBJ2-7, with D perhaps TRBD1 (7 bases). Germline V lookup: CDR1 SGHRS, CDR2 YFSETQ. CDR3 size: 16 residues. Trimming shortened V by 1 base and J by 2 bases, and 16 bases separated the two germline ends. CDR3 nucleotides: TGCGCCAGCAGCTTGCTAGTCGCAGGGGGGACCTACGAGCAGTACTTC. It specifies CASSLLVAGGTYEQYF.

The gene calls are TRBV11-2 and TRBJ2-3; 11 positions agree with TRBD2. V lost 5 bases and J lost 5; bases outside the gene matches: 6. CDR1 is SGHAT and CDR2 is FQNNGV in the germline V gene. The CDR3 is 15 amino acids. CDR3 region: CASSPVAGGLDTQYF. CDR3 nucleotides: TGTGCCAGCAGCCCGGTAGCGGGAGGGTTAGATACGCAGTATTTT.